These 13 T cell receptor beta chains were all obtained from the same sample, sequenced in a study of cytomegalovirus exposure and HLA in healthy donors. Researchers ran the PCR with 60 Vbeta and 13 Jbeta primers. Only in-frame clones appear in the TCRdb table, and some are missing; sequencing was by immunoSEQ multiplex PCR. The sample shows about 250,000 clones, approximately 91% of them seen only once. Sequencing input: PBMCs. These receptors came from a girl aged 2 to 9 in good health and CMV-seronegative.

This CDR3 reads CASSSALGAYEQYF. The DNA for the CDR3 is TGTGCCAGCAGTTCGGCCCTGGGCGCCTACGAGCAGTACTTC. This chain uses TRBV6-5 with TRBJ2-7, with D unresolved. The CDR3 is made up of 14 amino acids. Germline loops: CDR1 MNHEY, CDR2 SVGAGI. The V end was cut by 4 bases, the J end by 2 bases, with 12 bases between.

The J gene is TRBJ2-2, the V gene TRBV9, with a possible D match to TRBD1 (6 bases). This CDR3 is built from 17 residues. V lost 3 bases to trimming and J lost 0 bases, with 15 bases between them. Germline V gene sequence: CDR1 SGDLS, CDR2 YYNGEE. As DNA, the CDR3 is TGTGCCAGCAGCGCCTGGGGGCGGGCAGCGAACACCGGGGAGCTGTTTTTT. This sequence encodes CASSAWGRAANTGELFF.

V usage is TRBV13 and J usage is TRBJ2-1, with a weak D call TRBD2 (5 bases). V was cut by 3 bases and J by 6 bases, with 6 bases left in between. Looked up from germline, CDR1 is PRHDT and CDR2 is FYEKMQ (reference sequence). The CDR3 spans 12 residues. CDR3 DNA sequence: TGTGCCAGCAGCTTCCGGGGCAATGAGCAGTTCTTC. As protein: CASSFRGNEQFF. The variable domain in full, with the rest retrieved from reference TRBV13 and TRBJ2-1, is AAGVIQSPRHLIKEKRETATLKCYPIPRHDTVYWYQQGPGQDPQFLISFYEKMQSDKGSIPDRFSAQQFSDYHSELNMSSLELGDSALYFCASSFRGNEQFFGPGTRLTVL.

The V gene is TRBV29-1, the J gene TRBJ1-1, with a weak D call TRBD1 (6 bases). V lost 7 bases and J 9 bases, leaving 18 bases between the germline ends. The CDR3 spans 12 residues. Germline CDR1 is SQVTM and CDR2 is ANQGSEA. DNA of the CDR3: TGCAGCGGTACAGGGTCCGGAGGAAAAGCTTTCTTT. Protein: CSGTGSGGKAFF. The variable domain in full, with the rest retrieved from reference TRBV29-1 and TRBJ1-1, is SAVISQKPSRDICQRGTSLTIQCQVDSQVTMMFWYRQQPGQSLTLIATANQGSEATYESGFVIDKFPISRPNLTFSTLTVSNMSPEDSSIYLCSGTGSGGKAFFGQGTRLTVV.

The rearrangement links TRBV6-5 to TRBJ2-7; 7 bases are shared with TRBD2. This CDR3 is 14 amino acids long. Germline V gene sequence: CDR1 MNHEY, CDR2 SVGAGI. V shed 0 bases and J 6 bases; nucleotides not matched to a gene: 5. The CDR3, as DNA: TGTGCCAGCAGTTACTCAGGACTAGTGGGCGAGCAGTACTTC. It yields the protein CASSYSGLVGEQYF.

The chain combines TRBV29-1 with TRBJ2-1; D might be TRBD2 (5 bases). The CDR3 extends over 10 amino acids. Trimming shortened V by 7 bases and J by 5 bases, and 6 bases separated the two germline ends. Germline values: CDR1 SQVTM, CDR2 ANQGSEA. Here the CDR3 DNA reads TGCAGCGGGGGAGACAATGAGCAGTTCTTC. Its protein is CSGGDNEQFF.

The rearrangement joins TRBV2 to TRBJ2-3; 7 bases map to TRBD2. Germline CDR1 is SNHLY and CDR2 is FYNNEI. The CDR3 is 15 amino acids. J was trimmed by 4 bases and V by 8 bases; bases with no gene match: 12. CDR3 nucleotides: TGTGCCAGCCGAGTCGGGGGGAAGTTGGCAGATACGCAGTATTTT. Translating gives CASRVGGKLADTQYF.

The rearrangement joins TRBV23-1 to TRBJ1-1; TRBD1 might be the D (6 bases). TRBV23-1 is classed as an ORF, of uncertain function. CDR3 size: 19 residues. The V end was cut by 5 bases, the J end by 1 base, with 26 bases between. CDR3 loop: CASSTRTPPTGSPNTEAFF. CDR3 nucleotide sequence: TGCGCCAGCAGTACCCGCACCCCTCCCACAGGGTCCCCGAACACTGAAGCTTTCTTT.

The chain combines TRBV11-2 with TRBJ2-2; 12 bases are shared with TRBD2. This CDR3 contains 18 residues. After removal of 0 bases from V and 6 bases from J, the junction contained 8 bases not matched to a gene. Germline V gene sequence: CDR1 SGHAT, CDR2 FQNNGV. The CDR3, as DNA: TGTGCCAGCAGCTTAGAGCAGCCTCTAGCGGGGGGGTCCGGGGAGCTGTTTTTT. It yields the protein CASSLEQPLAGGSGELFF.

The chain employs TRBV30 and TRBJ1-5; no reliable D call. The CDR3 length is 12 residues. The germline V gene has CDR1 GTSNPN and CDR2 SVGIG (reference sequence). The V end was cut by 5 bases, the J end by 9 bases, with 14 bases between. In DNA, the CDR3 is TGTGCCTGGGGCTCGAGTCGAGGGCCCCAGCATTTT. Protein: CAWGSSRGPQHF.

For the CDR3, the DNA is TGCGCCAGCAGCCTTCGGTCAGGTCAGCCCCAGCATTTT. This gives the protein CASSLRSGQPQHF. This chain joins TRBV4-1 and TRBJ1-5; D gene uncertain. The CDR3 covers 13 residues. V lost 4 bases, J lost 6 bases, and 10 bases lay in between. In germline, CDR1 is MGHRA, CDR2 YSYEKL.

This rearrangement joins TRBV19 to TRBJ2-5; 7 bases match TRBD1. The ends lost 5 bases at V and 3 bases at J; junction bases unmatched: 6. The CDR3 loop spans 14 amino acids. In germline, CDR1 is LNHDA, CDR2 SQIVND (reference sequence). The CDR3 sequence is CASSAGTVEETQYF. CDR3 bases: TGTGCCAGTAGTGCCGGGACAGTTGAAGAGACCCAGTACTTC.

V usage is TRBV25-1 and J usage is TRBJ2-3, with 9 bases matching TRBD2. The ends lost 4 bases at V and 2 bases at J; junction bases unmatched: 7. The length of the CDR3 is 16 residues. Germline lookup yields CDR1 MGHDK and CDR2 SYGVNS. In DNA, the CDR3 is TGTGCCAGCAGTGCCGCGGGACTAGCCTACACAGATACGCAGTATTTT. This encodes CASSAAGLAYTDTQYF.